These 14 T cell receptor beta chains were sequenced from one sample in a study of siplizumab effects on memory and regulatory T cells. Sequencing used immunoSEQ multiplex PCR; TCRdb keeps in-frame clones, though not all of them. The repertoire holds over 85,000 clones, 93% seen once, with around 6.5% in the top ten. Sequences were obtained from CD8+ T cells sorted from blood. The receptors derive from a human donor in good health.

The chain employs TRBV7-2 and TRBJ1-5; 8 positions agree with TRBD1. Losses at the gene ends were 2 bases for V and 4 bases for J; bases not matched to a gene: 7. Germline lookup yields CDR1 SGHTA and CDR2 FQGNSA. The CDR3 contains 16 residues. The DNA for the CDR3 is TGTGCCAGCAGCTTATCCTCCCGGACAGGGAATCAGCCCCAGCATTTT. This gives the protein CASSLSSRTGNQPQHF. The full variable domain, rest sourced from reference TRBV7-2 and TRBJ1-5, is GAGVSQSPSNKVTEKGKDVELRCDPISGHTALYWYRQSLGQGLEFLIYFQGNSAPDKSGLPSDRFSAERTGGSVSTLTIQRTQQEDSAVYLCASSLSSRTGNQPQHFGDGTRLSIL.

This chain links TRBV10-3 with TRBJ2-3; D is unclear. The CDR3 spans 14 residues. V was trimmed by 3 bases and J by 1 base, leaving 8 bases between them. CDR1 and CDR2 from the germline V gene are ENHRY and SYGVKD. CDR3 bases: TGTGCCATCAGTGATCCAAGCGGCACAGATACGCAGTATTTT. It is translated as CAISDPSGTDTQYF.

In this sample, this clone turned up once. The rearrangement links TRBV19 to TRBJ2-1; TRBD2 matches at 8 bases. The germline gives CDR1 LNHDA, CDR2 SQIVND (reference sequence). V shed 9 bases and J 10 bases; nucleotides not matched to a gene: 20. This CDR3 has 16 amino acids. The CDR3 bases are TGTGCCAGCGGGGGGGCCGGGACTCGACTCCTCTCCGAGCAGTTCTTC. Its translation is CASGGAGTRLLSEQFF.

This sequence joins TRBV27 and TRBJ2-1; D is uncertain. The V end was cut by 11 bases, the J end by 1 base, with 9 bases between. The CDR3 covers 12 residues. Germline CDR1 is MNHEY and CDR2 is SMNVEV (reference sequence). Written as DNA, the CDR3 is TGTGCCTCTTCTGGGTCCTACAATGAGCAGTTCTTC. This encodes CASSGSYNEQFF.

This clone was picked up one time. This chain uses TRBV10-2 with TRBJ2-7, with 10 bases aligning to TRBD1. Unmatched junction bases numbered 5, after V lost 8 bases and J lost 1 base. The CDR3 is 14 amino acids. The V gene's germline CDR1 is WSHSY and CDR2 SAAADI. The CDR3 sequence is CASLGQGTSYEQYF. The DNA of the CDR3 is TGCGCCAGCCTGGGACAGGGGACATCCTACGAGCAGTACTTC.

DNA of the CDR3: TGTGCCAGTAGTACCCGCAGGGACCCAGATACGCAGTATTTT. Protein product: CASSTRRDPDTQYF. The genes are TRBV19 and TRBJ2-3; the D call may be TRBD1 or TRBD2 (5 bases each). V lost 4 bases and J 4 bases, leaving 12 bases between the germline ends. From germline, CDR1 is LNHDA and CDR2 SQIVND (reference sequence). The length of the CDR3 is 14 residues.

This clone was counted a few times. The chain is built from TRBV7-9 and TRBJ1-2; tentatively, D is TRBD1 (5 bases). The CDR3 spans 13 residues. Trimming shortened V by 3 bases and J by 2 bases, and 7 bases separated the two germline ends. The germline CDR1 and CDR2 sequences are SEHNR and FQNEAQ (reference sequence). CDR3 region: CASSLGTNYGYTF. The CDR3 nucleotides are TGTGCCAGCAGCTTGGGGACCAACTATGGCTACACCTTC.

This clone was observed once. The chain combines TRBV12-5 with TRBJ1-1; D is unclear. CDR3 length: 16 amino acids. The V and J ends lost 1 base and 1 base respectively, with 13 bases between them. Germline lookup yields CDR1 LGHNT and CDR2 FRNRAP. The CDR3 loop reads CASGLALDGWNTEAFF. Here the CDR3 DNA reads TGTGCTAGTGGTTTGGCCTTGGACGGTTGGAACACTGAAGCTTTCTTT.

The chain employs TRBV9 and TRBJ1-3; no clear D. Germline assignment: CDR1 SGDLS and CDR2 YYNGEE. Deletions cut 3 bases from V and 0 bases from J, with 13 bases between. The CDR3 totals 16 residues. CDR3 DNA: TGTGCCAGCAGCGCCAATAGGAGGGACTCTGGAAACACCATATATTTT. Its translation is CASSANRRDSGNTIYF.

The rearrangement links TRBV14 to TRBJ1-2; no clear D gene. V shed 0 bases and J shed 0 bases, with 14 bases lying between them. The CDR3 runs 17 residues. Germline V lookup: CDR1 SGHDN, CDR2 FVKESK. CDR3 DNA sequence: TGTGCCAGCAGCCAAGAGCTACTTGACATTCCTAACTATGGCTACACCTTC. This translates into CASSQELLDIPNYGYTF.

A single count supports this clone. The rearrangement joins TRBV6-5 to TRBJ2-7; D gene unclear. The germline V gene encodes CDR1 MNHEY and CDR2 SVGAGI. This CDR3 region has 13 residues. Trimming stripped 0 bases from V and 5 bases from J, with 8 bases between. CDR3: CASSYSPRNEQYF. The DNA of the CDR3 is TGTGCCAGCAGTTACTCTCCGAGGAACGAGCAGTACTTC.

The chain is built from TRBV30 and TRBJ2-2, with TRBD1 as a possible D gene (5 bases). The CDR3 runs to 13 residues. Germline V gene data show CDR1 as GTSNPN and CDR2 as SVGIG (reference sequence). The V end lost 4 bases, the J end lost 2 bases, and 8 bases lay between the germline ends. CDR3 protein: CAWNGHNTGELFF. In DNA form, the CDR3 reads TGTGCCTGGAACGGACACAACACCGGGGAGCTGTTTTTT.

V usage is TRBV9 and J usage is TRBJ2-3; 13 bases match TRBD2. The CDR3 is 15 residues long. With 4 bases clipped from V and 3 bases from J, the junction kept 2 bases outside the gene matches. Germline lookup yields CDR1 SGDLS and CDR2 YYNGEE. The CDR3 reads CASSQGLAGTDTQYF. As DNA, the CDR3 is TGTGCCAGCAGCCAGGGACTAGCGGGAACAGATACGCAGTATTTT.

The chain links TRBV5-1 to TRBJ2-6; the match to TRBD1 covers 8 bases. Germline-derived CDR1 and CDR2 are SGHRS and YFSETQ. The ends lost 4 bases at V and 1 base at J; junction bases unmatched: 4. This CDR3 is 16 amino acids long. The CDR3 sequence is CASSKDRGSGANVLTF. The CDR3 DNA sequence: TGCGCCAGCAGCAAAGACAGGGGTTCTGGGGCCAACGTCCTGACTTTC.